A selection of T cell receptor beta chains follows, all from one sample in a study of cytomegalovirus exposure and HLA in healthy donors. Measured with immunoSEQ multiplex PCR; TCRdb has only the in-frame clones, and not every one. The sample totals roughly 40,000 clones. The sample was PBMCs. The source of these receptors is a man between 35 and 55 years old in good health and CMV-seropositive. CDR3s include the opening cysteine and the closing phenylalanine or tryptophan. D genes are given only for firm matches.

d_call: TRBD2; j_call: TRBJ2-1; v_call: TRBV7-9; cdr3_nt: TGTGCCAGCAGCGCGGGACTAGCGAGCGATGAGCAGTTCTTC; cdr3_aa: CASSAGLASDEQFF
d_call: TRBD1; j_call: TRBJ2-1; v_call: TRBV15; cdr3_nt: TGTGCCACCAGCACCGACAGGGAACGCCAGGATGAGCAGTTCTTC; cdr3_aa: CATSTDRERQDEQFF
d_call: TRBD2; j_call: TRBJ2-1; v_call: TRBV19; cdr3_nt: TGTGCCACCGGGACTAGCGGCTACAATGAGCAGTTCTTC; cdr3_aa: CATGTSGYNEQFF
d_call: .; j_call: TRBJ2-7; v_call: TRBV30; cdr3_nt: TGTGCCTGGTCCGGGGGGCATACCTACGAGCAGTACTTC; cdr3_aa: CAWSGGHTYEQYF
d_call: TRBD1; j_call: TRBJ2-3; v_call: TRBV10-3; cdr3_nt: TGTGCCATCAAGGACAGGCCTAGCACAGATACGCAGTATTTT; cdr3_aa: CAIKDRPSTDTQYF
d_call: .; j_call: TRBJ2-1; v_call: TRBV4-1; cdr3_nt: TGCGCCAGCAGCCAAGTTGGAGGGACTTCCTACAATGAGCAGTTCTTC; cdr3_aa: CASSQVGGTSYNEQFF
d_call: .; j_call: TRBJ1-1; v_call: TRBV30; cdr3_nt: TGTGCCTGGAGTCGACAGAACACTGAAGCTTTCTTT; cdr3_aa: CAWSRQNTEAFF
d_call: .; j_call: TRBJ1-5; v_call: TRBV15; cdr3_nt: TGTGCCACCAGCAGAGACAGGGGATCCAATCAGCCCCAGCATTTT; cdr3_aa: CATSRDRGSNQPQHF
d_call: TRBD1; j_call: TRBJ2-2; v_call: TRBV7-2; cdr3_nt: TGTGCCAGCAGCCCAGGGGGACAGGGGATGGGGGAGCTGTTTTTT; cdr3_aa: CASSPGGQGMGELFF
d_call: .; j_call: TRBJ1-2; v_call: TRBV5-1; cdr3_nt: TGCGCCAGCAGCTTGGCGCAGGGTGGCTACACCTTC; cdr3_aa: CASSLAQGGYTF
d_call: .; j_call: TRBJ1-1; v_call: TRBV14; cdr3_nt: TGTGCCAGCAGCCAAGATCGGTGGGCCTATAACACTGAAGCTTTCTTT; cdr3_aa: CASSQDRWAYNTEAFF
d_call: .; j_call: TRBJ1-5; v_call: TRBV2; cdr3_nt: TGTGCCAGCAGTGAGGCACCCAGGTCTGATCAGTCCCAGCATTTT; cdr3_aa: CASSEAPRSDQSQHF
d_call: .; j_call: TRBJ2-5; v_call: TRBV2; cdr3_nt: TGTGCCAGCAACGGAGCCCAAGAGACCCAGTACTTC; cdr3_aa: CASNGAQETQYF
d_call: TRBD1; j_call: TRBJ1-2; v_call: TRBV5-6; cdr3_nt: TGTGCCAGCAGCTTGACAGGGGGCAACGGCTACACCTTC; cdr3_aa: CASSLTGGNGYTF
d_call: .; j_call: TRBJ1-1; v_call: TRBV7-2; cdr3_nt: TGTGCCAGCAGCTTAGAGGGGTCTGTTAACACTGAAGCTTTCTTT; cdr3_aa: CASSLEGSVNTEAFF
d_call: .; j_call: TRBJ1-1; v_call: TRBV7-6; cdr3_nt: TGTGCCAGCAGCTACCGACCCCAGGGGTCGGACACTGAAGCTTTCTTT; cdr3_aa: CASSYRPQGSDTEAFF
d_call: TRBD1; j_call: TRBJ1-4; v_call: TRBV10-1; cdr3_nt: TGCGCCAGCAGTGACAGGGGGCAAGAAAAACTGTTTTTT; cdr3_aa: CASSDRGQEKLFF
d_call: .; j_call: TRBJ2-7; v_call: TRBV21-1; cdr3_nt: TGTGCGGGCCACCGTCCTGGTGAGCAGTACTTC; cdr3_aa: CAGHRPGEQYF
d_call: .; j_call: TRBJ1-4; v_call: TRBV29-1; cdr3_nt: TGCAGCGTTGGGGACTACAATGAAAAACTGTTTTTT; cdr3_aa: CSVGDYNEKLFF
d_call: TRBD2; j_call: TRBJ2-1; v_call: TRBV4-3; cdr3_nt: TGCGCCAGCAGCCACGACTACGGGACTAGCGGGTTCCCCTACAATGAGCAGTTCTTC; cdr3_aa: CASSHDYGTSGFPYNEQFF